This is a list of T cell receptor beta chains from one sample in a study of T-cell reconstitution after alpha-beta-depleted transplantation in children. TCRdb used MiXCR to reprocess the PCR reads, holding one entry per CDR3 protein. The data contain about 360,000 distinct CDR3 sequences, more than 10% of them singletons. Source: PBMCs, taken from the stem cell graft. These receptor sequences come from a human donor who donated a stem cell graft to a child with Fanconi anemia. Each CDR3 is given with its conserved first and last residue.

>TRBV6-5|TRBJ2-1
CASSPEVGRNEQFF
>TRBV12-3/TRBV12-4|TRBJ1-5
CASSPNGAQARNQPQHF
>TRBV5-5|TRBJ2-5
CASSSQPGATGETQYF
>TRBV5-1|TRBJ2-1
CASTRGADSNEQFF
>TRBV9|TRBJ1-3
CASSATASSGNTIYF
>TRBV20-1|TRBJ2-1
CSAKTGTGGFTGEQFF
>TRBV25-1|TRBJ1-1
CASSDPHLGGAFF
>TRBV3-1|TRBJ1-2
CASSQDRQGYTF
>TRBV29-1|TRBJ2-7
CSAGTPRRYEQYF
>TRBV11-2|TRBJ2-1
CASSSPRTSGGPKYEQFF
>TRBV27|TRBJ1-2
CASGRGHGYTF
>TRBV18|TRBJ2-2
CASSLDRGRRELFF
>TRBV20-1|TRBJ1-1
CSGPQGAGHTEAFF
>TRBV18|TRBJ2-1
CASSPSGRDFEQFF
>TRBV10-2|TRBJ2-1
CASSVTGGPRREQFF
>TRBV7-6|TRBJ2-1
CASSPEARGSYNEQFF
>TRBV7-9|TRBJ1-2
CASSLGGQPYGYTF
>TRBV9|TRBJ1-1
CASSAVGLMSTEAFF
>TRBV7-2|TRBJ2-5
CASSIMTSGAETQYF
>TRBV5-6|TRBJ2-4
CASSFSDRKNIQYF
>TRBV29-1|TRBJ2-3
CSVDYLTDTQYF
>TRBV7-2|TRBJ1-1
CASSLIVRTEAFF
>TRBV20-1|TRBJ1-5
CSANTGAPNQPQHF
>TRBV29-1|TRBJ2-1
CSVDLQVDGYTLF
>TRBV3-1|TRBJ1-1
CASSQDLSSAEAFF
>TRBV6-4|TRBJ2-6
CASSEGSSGANVLTF
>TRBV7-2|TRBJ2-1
CASSLRLEQFF
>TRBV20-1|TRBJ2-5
CSAEGGSGGQETQYF
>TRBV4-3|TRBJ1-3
CASSSGYSGNTIYF
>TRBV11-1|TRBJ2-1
CASSSDRHNEQFF
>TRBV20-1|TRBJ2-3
CSARGPARRGSADTQYF
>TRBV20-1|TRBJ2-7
CSARGETSYEQYF
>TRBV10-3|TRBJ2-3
CAISEGTDTQYF
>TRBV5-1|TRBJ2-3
CASSLRTGTGDTQYF
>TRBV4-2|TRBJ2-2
CASSQDKMGRVVGELFF
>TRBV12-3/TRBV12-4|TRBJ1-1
CATRATENTEAFF
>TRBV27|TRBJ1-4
CASSVKPGSEKLFF
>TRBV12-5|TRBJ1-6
CASGTRQGMNSPLHF
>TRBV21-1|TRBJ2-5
CASSTRQGLRETQYF
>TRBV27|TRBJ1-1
CASSRPGAEAFF
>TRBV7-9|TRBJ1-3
CASSLIGRDTIYF
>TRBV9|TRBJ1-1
CASSRRDTQNTEAFF
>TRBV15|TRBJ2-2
CATSRDGVGPGELFF
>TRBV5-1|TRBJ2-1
CASSLSHSSYNEQFF
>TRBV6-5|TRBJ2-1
CASRLMPGWMANEQFF
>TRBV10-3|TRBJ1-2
CAISEDFGGGYTF
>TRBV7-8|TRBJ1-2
CASSPRYDPNYGYTF
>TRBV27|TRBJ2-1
CASSFPGTLNEQFF
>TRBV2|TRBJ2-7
CASSDLGEEEQYF
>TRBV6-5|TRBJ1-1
CASATVMNTEAFF
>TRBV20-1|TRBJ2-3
CSARAERVADTQYF
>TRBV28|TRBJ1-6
CASSSAIGGQYNSPLHF
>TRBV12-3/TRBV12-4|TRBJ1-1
CASSLELRPGDTEAFF
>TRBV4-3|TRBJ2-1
CASSQDWDRVHNEQFF
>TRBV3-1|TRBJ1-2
CASSQGQSLYGYTF
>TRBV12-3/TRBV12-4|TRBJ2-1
CASSLRVLSSYNEQFF
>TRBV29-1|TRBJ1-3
CSGSHSAGNTIYF